The 18 T cell receptor beta chains presented below share a single source sample, sequenced in a study of T cell repertoires in cytomegalovirus infection (dated by TCRdb to about 2019). Sequencing was carried out with an Illumina HiSeq 1500. TCRdb redid the processing of the public reads, applying fastp at Q25 and MiXCR, and retained in-frame beta chains. CDR3 protein duplicates are merged, each entry listing the most common genes and DNA. The sample contains a few hundred thousand distinct CDR3 sequences, 35% to 50% of them found a single time. The leading ten clones occupy about 46% of the sample. Which antigens these TCRs recognize remains unknown. This sample's treatment or condition label indicates: in vitro stimulation with specific CMV peptide epitopes to enrich CMV-specific T cells. The sample here was cultured PBMCs, taken from culture after CMV antigen stimulation. The source is a human donor in good health (CMV status not recorded). Some clones in this sample may be carry-over from other donors' samples.

There are many counts of this clonotype. The chain combines TRBV12-5 with TRBJ2-5, with 8 bases aligning to TRBD2. Germline lookup yields CDR1 LGHNT and CDR2 FRNRAP. The J segment lost 6 bases and the V segment lost 0 bases, leaving 15 bases of the junction unmatched. The CDR3 contains 18 residues. CDR3 loop: CASGLVLDGRARTKTQYF. CDR3 DNA sequence: TGTGCTAGTGGTTTGGTACTAGACGGGAGGGCCCGAACAAAGACCCAGTACTTC.

This clonotype was recorded a few times. The rearrangement links TRBV7-2 to TRBJ2-1, with 15 bases identical to TRBD2. The CDR3 has 16 amino acids. Germline CDR1 SGHTA, CDR2 FQGNSA. With V trimmed by 5 bases and J by 9 bases, 8 bases remained unmatched. CDR3 loop: CASSRGLAGGIGEQFF. DNA of the CDR3: TGTGCCAGCAGCCGTGGACTAGCGGGAGGGATTGGTGAGCAGTTCTTC. The entire variable domain, with the rest obtained from reference TRBV7-2 and TRBJ2-1, is as follows: GAGVSQSPSNKVTEKGKDVELRCDPISGHTALYWYRQSLGQGLEFLIYFQGNSAPDKSGLPSDRFSAERTGGSVSTLTIQRTQQEDSAVYLCASSRGLAGGIGEQFFGPGTRLTVL.

This clonotype was found a few times. This CDR3 is CASGKTSGPFEEQFF. In DNA, the CDR3 is TGTGCCAGCGGAAAAACTAGCGGGCCGTTCGAGGAGCAGTTCTTC. The gene calls are TRBV11-2 and TRBJ2-1; TRBD2 matches at 9 bases. There are 15 residues in the CDR3. The J segment lost 10 bases and the V segment lost 8 bases, leaving 15 bases of the junction unmatched. Per germline, CDR1 SGHAT and CDR2 FQNNGV.

This clonotype has a handful of counts. The DNA of the CDR3 is TGTGCCAGCAGCTTAGCGAGCCCACAGGGACAAGAGACCCAGTACTTC. Amino acids: CASSLASPQGQETQYF. The chain links TRBV7-7 to TRBJ2-5, with D maybe TRBD1 (6 bases). This CDR3 contains 16 residues. Per the germline V gene, CDR1 is SSHAT and CDR2 is FNYEAQ (reference sequence). The germline V and J ends were trimmed by 0 bases and 2 bases, with 13 bases remaining between them.

In its sample, this clonotype was seen a few times. J is TRBJ2-1 and V is TRBV4-1; D uncertain. This CDR3 is 17 amino acids long. V was shortened by 3 bases and J by 1 base, with 16 bases between the two germline ends. Germline CDR1 MGHRA, CDR2 YSYEKL. In DNA, the CDR3 is TGCGCCAGCAGCCAGGAGCGCAAACTTAGGTCCTACAATGAGCAGTTCTTC. Protein: CASSQERKLRSYNEQFF.

This clonotype was counted a few times. V gene TRBV4-1 combines with J gene TRBJ1-2; possible D gene TRBD1, 5 bases. Trimming took off 0 bases at V and 4 bases at J, with 15 bases between the two ends. CDR1 and CDR2 from the germline V gene are MGHRA and YSYEKL. The CDR3 consists of 16 residues. Here the CDR3 reads CASSQDRGSFSYGYTF. The DNA of the CDR3 is TGCGCCAGCAGCCAAGACCGGGGGAGTTTTAGCTATGGCTACACCTTC.

This clonotype was counted between two and nine times. The chain has TRBV7-6 and TRBJ1-2, with a possible D match to TRBD1 (6 bases). Germline V lookup: CDR1 SGHVS, CDR2 FNYEAQ. The CDR3 is 14 amino acids. V was trimmed by 6 bases and J by 6 bases, leaving 17 bases between them. Written as DNA, the CDR3 is TGTGCCAGCAGTAAAGTGCGGGGGCCGAATGGCTACACCTTC. Encoded protein: CASSKVRGPNGYTF.

The V and J genes are TRBV7-2 and TRBJ2-5; perhaps TRBD2 as D (6 bases). The V gene lost 2 bases and the J gene lost 7 bases, with 11 bases spanning the gap. The CDR3 is 13 residues long. The germline V gene has CDR1 SGHTA and CDR2 FQGNSA. The CDR3 region has the DNA TGTGCCAGCAGCTTAAGACTGGGAGGGACCCAGTACTTC. Translation gives CASSLRLGGTQYF.

In its sample, this clonotype was seen once. The chain recombines TRBV5-3 with TRBJ1-3, with TRBD1 matching over 7 bases. TRBV5-3 is an ORF, with its function uncertain. The CDR3 is made up of 15 amino acids. V was pared by 8 bases and J by 2 bases, with 10 bases of the junction left unmatched. CDR3 sequence: CASSRTTGAGNTIYF. For the CDR3, the DNA is TGTGCCAGCAGCCGCACCACAGGGGCTGGAAACACCATATATTTT.

The CDR3 here is CASRRGKTYEQYF. In DNA, the CDR3 is TGTGCCAGCCGCCGTGGCAAAACCTACGAGCAGTACTTC. This chain uses TRBV19 with TRBJ2-7; D not resolved. The V end lost 9 bases, the J end lost 2 bases, and 14 bases lay between the germline ends. CDR1 is LNHDA and CDR2 is SQIVND in the germline V gene (reference sequence). The CDR3 runs 13 residues.

V gene TRBV7-6 combines with J gene TRBJ2-7; TRBD1 agrees at 8 bases. There are 15 residues in the CDR3. Per the germline V gene, CDR1 is SGHVS and CDR2 is FNYEAQ. V was clipped by 5 bases and J by 6 bases; unmatched bases: 12. CDR3: CASSPLQGARGEQYF. The CDR3 nucleotides read TGTGCCAGCAGCCCGCTCCAGGGGGCAAGAGGCGAGCAGTACTTC.

V and J are TRBV7-2 and TRBJ2-1; 9 bases are a match to TRBD1. The V and J ends lost 3 bases and 10 bases, in that order; junction bases with no gene match: 7. The V gene's germline CDR1 is SGHTA and CDR2 FQGNSA. The CDR3 runs to 14 residues. The CDR3 DNA is TGTGCCAGCAGCTTCTGGGACAGGGCGGAAGAGCAGTTCTTC. Translating gives CASSFWDRAEEQFF. Variable domain in full (rest from reference TRBV7-2 and TRBJ2-1): GAGVSQSPSNKVTEKGKDVELRCDPISGHTALYWYRQSLGQGLEFLIYFQGNSAPDKSGLPSDRFSAERTGGSVSTLTIQRTQQEDSAVYLCASSFWDRAEEQFFGPGTRLTVL.

This clonotype was counted a few times. J is TRBJ2-4 and V is TRBV7-2, with D possibly being TRBD1 or TRBD2 (5 bases each). Germline V gene sequence: CDR1 SGHTA, CDR2 FQGNSA. The CDR3 loop spans 15 amino acids. V was cut by 1 base and J by 5 bases, with 12 bases left in between. Here the CDR3 DNA reads TGTGCCAGCAGCTTAGGGGACCCTCCGGAAAACATTCAGTACTTC. Amino acids: CASSLGDPPENIQYF.

This clonotype has a handful of counts. This chain joins TRBV7-2 and TRBJ1-5; no clear D. The V gene lost 0 bases and the J gene lost 11 bases, with 11 bases spanning the gap. The germline CDR1 and CDR2 sequences are SGHTA and FQGNSA. The CDR3 is made up of 13 amino acids. DNA for the CDR3: TGTGCCAGCAGCTTAGCGCGGGGTCGGACCCAGCATTTT. Translated: CASSLARGRTQHF.

This chain uses TRBV28 with TRBJ1-2, with 7 bases aligning to TRBD1. V gave up 6 bases and J gave up 5 bases; unmatched junction bases: 6. The CDR3 consists of 13 residues. Germline-derived CDR1 and CDR2 are MDHEN and SYDVKM. The CDR3 nucleotides read TGTGCCAGCAGAGGGGACAGCCTTTATGGCTACACCTTC. The encoded protein is CASRGDSLYGYTF.

This clonotype was seen many times. The chain joins TRBV7-2 to TRBJ2-1; TRBD2 aligns across 9 bases. The germline gives CDR1 SGHTA, CDR2 FQGNSA. The V segment lost 5 bases and the J segment 7 bases; nucleotides outside the gene matches: 12. The CDR3 totals 16 residues. The chain's CDR3 is CASSPVSGLAGNEQFF. The CDR3 DNA is TGTGCCAGCAGCCCGGTATCGGGACTAGCAGGGAATGAGCAGTTCTTC.

V and J are TRBV7-9 and TRBJ1-1; 8 positions match TRBD1. The germline V gene has CDR1 SEHNR and CDR2 FQNEAQ (reference sequence). Unmatched junction bases numbered 16, after V lost 3 bases and J lost 10 bases. CDR3 length: 16 amino acids. CDR3 residues: CASSFILTGENEGAFF. CDR3 sequence (DNA): TGTGCCAGCAGCTTCATCCTGACAGGGGAGAATGAAGGAGCTTTCTTT.

Concerning this clonotype: A much larger clone is a single base away; this may be a read error. The CDR3 DNA sequence: TGTGCCAGCAGCACCTCGGCAGATACGCAGTATTTT. This encodes CASSTSADTQYF. V gene TRBV7-2 combines with J gene TRBJ2-3; D unclear. V lost 5 bases to trimming and J lost 4 bases, with 7 bases between them. Looked up from germline, CDR1 is SGHTA and CDR2 is FQGNSA. The CDR3 consists of 12 residues.